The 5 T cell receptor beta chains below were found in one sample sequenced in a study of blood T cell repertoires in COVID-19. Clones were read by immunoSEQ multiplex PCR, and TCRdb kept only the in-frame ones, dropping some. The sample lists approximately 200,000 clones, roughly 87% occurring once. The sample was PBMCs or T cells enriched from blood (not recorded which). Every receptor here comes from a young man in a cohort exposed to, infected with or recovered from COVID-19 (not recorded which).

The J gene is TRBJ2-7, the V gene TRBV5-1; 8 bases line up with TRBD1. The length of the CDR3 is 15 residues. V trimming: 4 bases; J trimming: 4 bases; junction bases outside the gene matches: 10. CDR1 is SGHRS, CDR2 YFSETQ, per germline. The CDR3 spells CASSTGQGRLYEQYF. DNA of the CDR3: TGCGCCAGCAGCACTGGACAGGGACGTCTTTACGAGCAGTACTTC.

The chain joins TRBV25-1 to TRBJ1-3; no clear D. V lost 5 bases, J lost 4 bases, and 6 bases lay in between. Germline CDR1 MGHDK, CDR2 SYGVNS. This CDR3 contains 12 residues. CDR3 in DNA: TGTGCCAGCAGTCCCAAAGGAAACACCATATATTTT. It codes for CASSPKGNTIYF.

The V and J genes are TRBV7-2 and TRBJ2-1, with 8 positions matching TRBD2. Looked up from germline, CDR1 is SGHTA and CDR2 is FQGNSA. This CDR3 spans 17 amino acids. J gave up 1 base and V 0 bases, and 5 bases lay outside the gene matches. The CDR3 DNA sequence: TGTGCCAGCAGCTTAGCGTTCCGGGAGGGATCCTACAATGAGCAGTTCTTC. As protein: CASSLAFREGSYNEQFF.

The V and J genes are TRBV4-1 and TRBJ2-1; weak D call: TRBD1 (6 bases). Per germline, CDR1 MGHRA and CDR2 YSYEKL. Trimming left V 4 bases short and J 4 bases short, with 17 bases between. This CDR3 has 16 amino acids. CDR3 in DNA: TGCGCCAGCAGCCCTCTAGGGCAGGGGATTTACAATGAGCAGTTCTTC. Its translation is CASSPLGQGIYNEQFF.

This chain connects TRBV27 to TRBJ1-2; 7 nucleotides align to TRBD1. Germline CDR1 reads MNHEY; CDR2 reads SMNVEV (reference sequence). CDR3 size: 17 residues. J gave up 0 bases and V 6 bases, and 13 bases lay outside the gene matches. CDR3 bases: TGTGCCAGCAGGCCGGGACAGTTTCCTCCTACTAACTATGGCTACACCTTC. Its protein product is CASRPGQFPPTNYGYTF.